This TCR beta chain was obtained from a study of blood T cell repertoires in COVID-19. Study in general: Samples came from the United States, Italy and Spain, spanning acute and convalescent COVID-19.

In germline, CDR1 is ENHRY, CDR2 SYGVKD. Between the trimmed V and J ends, which lost 7 bases and 7 bases, there was a span of 16 bases. CDR3 length: 14 residues. In the original workflow: Nucleated cell counts were estimated from reference gene primer amplification. Here immunoSEQ multiplex PCR was the method, and the copy in TCRdb shows in-frame clones only, minus some. The DNA was the basis for D and trimming; V, J and clone size are from that table. This table holds 110,000 or so clones, 87% found once. This sequence originates from a human donor in a cohort sampled during active COVID-19. Sequenced sample: peripheral blood. V gene TRBV10-3 combines with J gene TRBJ2-2; perhaps TRBD2 as D (5 bases). The CDR3 nucleotides read TGTGCCATCAAGGAAGGGAGTCACATCGGGGAGCTGTTTTTT. It encodes CAIKEGSHIGELFF.